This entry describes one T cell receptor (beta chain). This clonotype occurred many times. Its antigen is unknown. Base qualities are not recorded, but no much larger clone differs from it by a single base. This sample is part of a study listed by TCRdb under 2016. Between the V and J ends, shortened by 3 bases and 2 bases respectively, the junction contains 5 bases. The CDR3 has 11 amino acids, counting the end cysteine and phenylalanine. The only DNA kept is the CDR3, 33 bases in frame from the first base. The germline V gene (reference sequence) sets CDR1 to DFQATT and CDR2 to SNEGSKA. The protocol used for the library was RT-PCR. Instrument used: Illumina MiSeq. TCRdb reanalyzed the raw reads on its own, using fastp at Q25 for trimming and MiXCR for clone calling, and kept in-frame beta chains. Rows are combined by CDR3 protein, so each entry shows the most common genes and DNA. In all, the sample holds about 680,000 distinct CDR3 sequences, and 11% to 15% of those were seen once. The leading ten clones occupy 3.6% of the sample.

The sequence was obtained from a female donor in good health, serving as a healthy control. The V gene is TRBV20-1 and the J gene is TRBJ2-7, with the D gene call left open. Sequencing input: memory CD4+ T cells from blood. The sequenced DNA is TGCAGTGCTAGGCTAGCCTACGAGCAGTACTTC. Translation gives CSARLAYEQYF.